The 30 T cell receptor beta chains below come from one sample, sequenced in a study of technical replicates of blood from a handful of donors. The repertoire was sequenced with immunoSEQ multiplex PCR; TCRdb's copy has only in-frame clones and lacks some. The sample lists about 89,000 clones, approximately 96% occurring once. Sample: T cells isolated from PBMCs. These receptors originate from a human donor in good health.

The chain carries TRBV27 and TRBJ2-2, with TRBD2 identical over 7 bases. This CDR3 is 17 amino acids long. Germline values: CDR1 MNHEY, CDR2 SMNVEV (reference sequence). The ends lost 3 bases at V and 5 bases at J; junction bases unmatched: 12. In DNA form, the CDR3 reads TGTGCCAGCAGTTTTGAGGGAGGGGAGCTCGAAACCGGGGAGCTGTTTTTT. Its protein product is CASSFEGGELETGELFF.

In this sample, this clone turned up once. The chain joins TRBV5-1 to TRBJ2-5; 9 positions match TRBD2. This CDR3 is built from 16 residues. After removal of 0 bases from V and 6 bases from J, the junction contained 9 bases not matched to a gene. Germline V gives CDR1 SGHRS, CDR2 YFSETQ. The CDR3 protein is CASSLVAGETRKTQYF. The CDR3 region has the DNA TGCGCCAGCAGCTTGGTAGCGGGAGAAACGAGAAAGACCCAGTACTTC.

This clone was observed once. The chain joins TRBV6-6 to TRBJ2-5, with D possibly being TRBD1 (5 bases). The CDR3 has 16 amino acids. The V and J ends lost 3 bases and 0 bases respectively, with 14 bases between them. CDR1 and CDR2 from the germline V gene are MNHNY and SVGAGI (reference sequence). CDR3 residues: CASSYVRAQDQETQYF. In DNA, the CDR3 is TGTGCCAGCAGTTATGTTCGGGCACAGGACCAAGAGACCCAGTACTTC.

The chain uses TRBV18 and TRBJ2-1; 10 nucleotides align to TRBD1. Germline CDR1 reads KGHSH; CDR2 reads LQKENI. V lost 3 bases to trimming and J lost 8 bases; unmatched junction nucleotides: 7. The CDR3 is made up of 15 amino acids. CDR3 sequence reads: CASSPPTGGRDEQFF. The CDR3 DNA is TGTGCCAGCTCACCTCCGACAGGGGGCAGGGATGAGCAGTTCTTC.

The genes are TRBV28 and TRBJ2-7; TRBD2 matches at 12 bases. V shed 6 bases, J shed 0 bases, and the junction held 3 bases outside the gene matches. The CDR3 sequence is 15 residues long. Per germline, CDR1 MDHEN and CDR2 SYDVKM. DNA of the CDR3: TGTGCCAGCAGCTCGGGACTAGCGGGCTCCTACGAGCAGTACTTC. This encodes CASSSGLAGSYEQYF.

This clone was seen a single time. The chain uses TRBV5-1 and TRBJ2-2; 8 bases fit TRBD1. The CDR3 has 15 amino acids. J was trimmed by 1 base and V by 3 bases; bases with no gene match: 2. The germline V gene has CDR1 SGHRS and CDR2 YFSETQ. CDR3 in DNA: TGCGCCAGCAGCTCCGGGACAGGGAACACCGGGGAGCTGTTTTTT. Translating gives CASSSGTGNTGELFF.

The chain recombines TRBV15 with TRBJ2-7; 11 nucleotides align to TRBD2. Losses at the gene ends were 0 bases for V and 2 bases for J; bases not matched to a gene: 6. This CDR3 region has 17 residues. Germline CDR1 is LNHNV and CDR2 is YYDKDF (reference sequence). CDR3 region: CATSRDRETSGAYEQYF. Here the CDR3 DNA reads TGTGCCACCAGCAGAGATCGCGAGACTAGCGGGGCCTACGAGCAGTACTTC.

The chain is built from TRBV27 and TRBJ2-7; 9 nucleotides agree with TRBD2. CDR1 is MNHEY and CDR2 is SMNVEV in the germline V gene (reference sequence). This CDR3 is 16 amino acids long. V was clipped by 8 bases and J by 1 base; unmatched bases: 12. CDR3 sequence reads: CASSLKASGVSYEQYF. CDR3 DNA: TGTGCCAGCTCCCTTAAGGCTAGCGGGGTATCCTACGAGCAGTACTTC.

The chain has TRBV4-1 and TRBJ1-4; no clear D. Germline CDR1 MGHRA, CDR2 YSYEKL. Trimming stripped 4 bases from V and 10 bases from J, with 19 bases between. The length of the CDR3 is 15 residues. The CDR3 region has the DNA TGCGCCAGCAGCCCCTCAGGCGGAGGGCTTGGAAAACTGTTTTTT. Amino acid sequence: CASSPSGGGLGKLFF.

CDR3 sequence: CASRYDGTALNGYTF. The CDR3, as DNA: TGTGCCAGCAGGTACGACGGGACAGCCCTTAATGGCTACACCTTC. The rearrangement links TRBV27 to TRBJ1-2; 7 bases line up with TRBD1. This CDR3 is built from 15 residues. Germline V lookup: CDR1 MNHEY, CDR2 SMNVEV (reference sequence). V was clipped by 6 bases and J by 6 bases; unmatched bases: 13.

This clone showed up just a few times. The chain uses TRBV9 and TRBJ1-1; tentatively, D is TRBD1 (6 bases). The CDR3 loop spans 14 amino acids. From germline, CDR1 is SGDLS and CDR2 YYNGEE. V was cut by 1 base and J by 2 bases, with 9 bases left in between. The CDR3 protein is CASSVQGTNTEAFF. The CDR3 DNA follows: TGTGCCAGCAGCGTACAGGGGACCAACACTGAAGCTTTCTTT. Based on the CDR3 plus reference TRBV9 and TRBJ1-1, the full variable domain is DSGVTQTPKHLITATGQRVTLRCSPRSGDLSVYWYQQSLDQGLQFLIQYYNGEERAKGNILERFSAQQFPDLHSELNLSSLELGDSALYFCASSVQGTNTEAFFGQGTRLTVV.

The chain employs TRBV27 and TRBJ1-1, with 9 bases matching TRBD1. Per the germline V gene, CDR1 is MNHEY and CDR2 is SMNVEV (reference sequence). CDR3 size: 17 residues. Losses at the gene ends were 8 bases for V and 1 base for J; bases not matched to a gene: 14. DNA for the CDR3: TGTGCCAGCCGCCAAGCCGGGACAGGGCTCGCGAACACTGAAGCTTTCTTT. As protein: CASRQAGTGLANTEAFF.

The rearrangement links TRBV19 to TRBJ1-1, with D possibly being TRBD1 (6 bases). This CDR3 is 16 amino acids long. Germline V gene lookup returns CDR1 LNHDA and CDR2 SQIVND (reference sequence). The V and J ends lost 6 bases and 2 bases respectively, with 19 bases between them. The CDR3 is CASSTESTGLNTEAFF. The CDR3 coding sequence is TGTGCCAGTAGCACTGAATCGACAGGCCTCAACACTGAAGCTTTCTTT.

This clone was recorded once. The chain is built from TRBV9 and TRBJ1-2; 7 bases align to TRBD1. The CDR3 extends over 14 amino acids. V trimming: 4 bases; J trimming: 6 bases; junction bases outside the gene matches: 9. The germline CDR1 and CDR2 sequences are SGDLS and YYNGEE. The DNA for the CDR3 is TGTGCCAGCAGCCCCGAGACAGGGCTGGATGGCTACACCTTC. Translated, it gives CASSPETGLDGYTF.

The chain is built from TRBV2 and TRBJ1-5, with TRBD1 identical over 9 bases. The CDR3 has 17 amino acids. The germline CDR1 and CDR2 sequences are SNHLY and FYNNEI. V lost 4 bases to trimming and J lost 0 bases; unmatched junction nucleotides: 7. CDR3 residues: CASSVSGTGNSNQPQHF. CDR3 DNA sequence: TGTGCCAGCAGTGTATCTGGGACAGGGAATAGCAATCAGCCCCAGCATTTT.

The gene calls are TRBV5-5 and TRBJ2-5; maybe TRBD1 (5 bases). V was shortened by 4 bases and J by 3 bases, with 16 bases between the two germline ends. The germline gives CDR1 SGHKS, CDR2 YYEKEE (reference sequence). The CDR3 is 15 amino acids. The CDR3 DNA follows: TGTGCCAGCAGCCGGCCGTGGTCAGGGAAAGAGACCCAGTACTTC. It translates to CASSRPWSGKETQYF.

This chain connects TRBV9 to TRBJ2-3; a possible D gene is TRBD2 (6 bases). Germline V lookup: CDR1 SGDLS, CDR2 YYNGEE. The V end was cut by 3 bases, the J end by 2 bases, with 25 bases between. The CDR3 is 19 amino acids. DNA for the CDR3: TGTGCCAGCAGCGGCAAACTAGCCCCCTACCCCCTCCCCACAGATACGCAGTATTTT. Translating it yields CASSGKLAPYPLPTDTQYF.

This chain connects TRBV28 to TRBJ2-2, with 11 positions matching TRBD2. The CDR3 sequence is 16 residues long. V was clipped by 6 bases and J by 5 bases; unmatched bases: 8. From germline, CDR1 is MDHEN and CDR2 SYDVKM. The CDR3 loop is CASRISGRAGTGELFF. Written as DNA, the CDR3 is TGTGCCAGCAGGATTAGCGGGAGGGCGGGAACCGGGGAGCTGTTTTTT.

The CDR3 DNA is TGTGCCAGCAGCTTAGGGTGGAGCCCTAACCAAGAGACCCAGTACTTC. It yields the protein CASSLGWSPNQETQYF. The V call is TRBV13, the J call TRBJ2-5; D remains ambiguous. The V gene lost 0 bases and the J gene lost 0 bases, with 11 bases spanning the gap. Germline V CDR1 and CDR2: PRHDT, FYEKMQ (reference sequence). The CDR3 spans 16 residues.

The CDR3: CASSSSHPEGNTIYF. The DNA for the CDR3 is TGTGCCAGCAGCTCCAGTCACCCGGAGGGAAACACCATATATTTT. This chain links TRBV11-2 with TRBJ1-3; D unresolved. This CDR3 contains 15 residues. CDR1 and CDR2 (germline): SGHAT, FQNNGV. V was shortened by 4 bases and J by 4 bases, with 14 bases between the two germline ends.

V and J are TRBV9 and TRBJ2-2; 7 bases match TRBD1. The V and J ends lost 3 bases and 5 bases, in that order; junction bases with no gene match: 4. This CDR3 is 14 amino acids long. CDR1 SGDLS and CDR2 YYNGEE come from the germline V gene. CDR3 coding DNA: TGTGCCAGCAGCGGTGACAGGGAAACCGGGGAGCTGTTTTTT. It encodes CASSGDRETGELFF. The variable domain in full, completed from reference TRBV9 and TRBJ2-2, reads DSGVTQTPKHLITATGQRVTLRCSPRSGDLSVYWYQQSLDQGLQFLIQYYNGEERAKGNILERFSAQQFPDLHSELNLSSLELGDSALYFCASSGDRETGELFFGEGSRLTVL.

This sequence joins TRBV7-9 and TRBJ2-1; TRBD2 agrees at 8 bases. Trimming removed 4 bases from V and 1 base from J; junction bases left unmatched: 6. The CDR3 totals 16 residues. The germline V gene encodes CDR1 SEHNR and CDR2 FQNEAQ (reference sequence). The CDR3 DNA reads as TGTGCCAGCAGCTCGCGGGGGGCCCCTTCCTACAATGAGCAGTTCTTC. Amino acid sequence: CASSSRGAPSYNEQFF.

DNA for the CDR3: TGTGCCTGGAGGGGAGGGCACGTACTGTTTTTT. It encodes CAWRGGHVLFF. The chain uses TRBV30 and TRBJ1-4, with unresolved D. Germline lookup yields CDR1 GTSNPN and CDR2 SVGIG (reference sequence). The length of the CDR3 is 11 residues. V lost 3 bases, J lost 13 bases, and 12 bases lay in between.

This chain uses TRBV4-1 with TRBJ1-2; weak D call: TRBD1 (6 bases). Between the trimmed V and J ends, which lost 2 bases and 4 bases, there was a span of 11 bases. Germline-derived CDR1 and CDR2 are MGHRA and YSYEKL. The CDR3 is 14 residues long. The CDR3, as DNA: TGCGCCAGCAGCCAACCTGGACAGATCTATGGCTACACCTTC. Protein: CASSQPGQIYGYTF.

This chain joins TRBV27 and TRBJ2-2, with a possible D match to TRBD2 (6 bases). The germline V and J ends were trimmed by 2 bases and 2 bases, with 9 bases remaining between them. Per germline, CDR1 MNHEY and CDR2 SMNVEV (reference sequence). The length of the CDR3 is 15 residues. The CDR3 loop reads CASSLGGGNTGELFF. CDR3 DNA: TGTGCCAGCAGTTTAGGGGGAGGAAACACCGGGGAGCTGTTTTTT.

CDR3 in amino acids: CASSYSKLYQETQYF. DNA for the CDR3: TGTGCCAGCAGCTACTCGAAGCTGTACCAAGAGACCCAGTACTTC. The V call is TRBV11-2, the J call TRBJ2-5, with D hard to call. The V gene's germline CDR1 is SGHAT and CDR2 FQNNGV. The CDR3 spans 15 residues. V was clipped by 4 bases and J by 0 bases, with 12 bases between them.

This chain links TRBV6-1 with TRBJ2-3, with 7 bases identical to TRBD1. V dropped 5 bases and J dropped 3; count of bases not matched to a gene: 5. Germline V gene data show CDR1 as MNHNS and CDR2 as SASEGT. The CDR3 is made up of 14 amino acids. CDR3 nucleotide sequence: TGTGCCAGCAGTATAGGGACAGAAACAGATACGCAGTATTTT. It is translated as CASSIGTETDTQYF.

The chain recombines TRBV11-2 with TRBJ2-7; perhaps TRBD1 as D (5 bases). Per germline, CDR1 SGHAT and CDR2 FQNNGV. Trimming left V 2 bases short and J 1 base short, with 9 bases between. The CDR3 is 14 amino acids. The DNA of the CDR3 is TGTGCCAGCAGCTTACAGGGTAAATCCTACGAGCAGTACTTC. It is translated as CASSLQGKSYEQYF.

This sequence joins TRBV14 and TRBJ1-1, with 7 positions matching TRBD1. The ends lost 4 bases at V and 4 bases at J; junction bases unmatched: 3. The CDR3 contains 13 residues. The germline V gene has CDR1 SGHDN and CDR2 FVKESK. The CDR3, as DNA: TGTGCCAGCAGCCTCGGACAGGTCACTGAAGCTTTCTTT. Translation: CASSLGQVTEAFF.

This sequence joins TRBV18 and TRBJ2-2; D remains unclear. CDR3 size: 15 residues. V lost 0 bases to trimming and J lost 3 bases, with 8 bases between them. Germline values: CDR1 KGHSH, CDR2 LQKENI. The CDR3 DNA is TGTGCCAGCTCACCACCGGGCAGGTACACCGGGGAGCTGTTTTTT. Translated: CASSPPGRYTGELFF.